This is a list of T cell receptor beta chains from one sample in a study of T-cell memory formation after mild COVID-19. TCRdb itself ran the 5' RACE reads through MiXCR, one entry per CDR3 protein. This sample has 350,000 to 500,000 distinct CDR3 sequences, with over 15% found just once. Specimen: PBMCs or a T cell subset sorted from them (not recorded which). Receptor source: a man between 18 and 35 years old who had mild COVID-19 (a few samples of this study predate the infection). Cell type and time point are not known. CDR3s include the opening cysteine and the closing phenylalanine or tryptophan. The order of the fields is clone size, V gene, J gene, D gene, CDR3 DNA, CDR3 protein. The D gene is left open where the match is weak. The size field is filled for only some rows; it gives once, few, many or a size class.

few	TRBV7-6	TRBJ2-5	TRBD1	TGTGCCAGCAGCTTAGGGAACTCCGGGACAGCCACTCAAGAGACCCAGTACTTC	CASSLGNSGTATQETQYF
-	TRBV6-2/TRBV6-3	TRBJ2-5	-	TGTGCCAGCCCCTGCGGTCCGGGGGAGACCCAGTACTTC	CASPCGPGETQYF
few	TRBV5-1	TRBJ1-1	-	TGCGCCAGCAGCTTGGTGGCAGGGAATGCTGAAGCTTTCTTT	CASSLVAGNAEAFF
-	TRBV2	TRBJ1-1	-	TGTGCCAGCAGAGACACCCCGGCAGGCCGTGGGGCTGAAGCTTTCTTT	CASRDTPAGRGAEAFF
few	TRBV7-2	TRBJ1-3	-	TGTGCCAGCAGACGGGAGACGGGGAACACCATATATTTT	CASRRETGNTIYF
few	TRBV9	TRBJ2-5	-	TGTGCCAGCAGCACACCGCCTCAAGAGACCCAGTACTTC	CASSTPPQETQYF
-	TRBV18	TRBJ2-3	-	TGTGCCAGCTCACCGTCAACAGGAACCCAGGATACGCAGTATTTT	CASSPSTGTQDTQYF
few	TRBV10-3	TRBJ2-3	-	TGTGCCATCAAGCAGAGGGGCACAGATACGCAGTATTTT	CAIKQRGTDTQYF
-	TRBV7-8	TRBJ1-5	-	TGTGCCAGCAGCTTAGGGGCCCGGGGAAGGGGCAATCAGCCCCAGCATTTT	CASSLGARGRGNQPQHF
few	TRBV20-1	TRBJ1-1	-	TGCAGTGCTAGCCAGGGCCTCTGGGGGGAAGCTTTCTTT	CSASQGLWGEAFF
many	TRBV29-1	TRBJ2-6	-	TGCAGCGTTGCGGTTTCTGGGGCCAACGTCCTGACTTTC	CSVAVSGANVLTF